Sequencing of this T cell receptor (beta chain) was carried out in a study of blood T cells in healthy people across ages. General study findings and limits: A roughly linear fall in TCR beta diversity per million T cells was seen with increasing age.

Sample-barcoded 5' priming and a J-beta primer mix drove a second PCR of about 6 to 12 cycles. With 12 random nucleotides, a template-switch adaptor tagged each individual cDNA molecule. TCRdb called the 5' RACE reads again in MiXCR, with one record for every CDR3 protein. The sample records approximately 600,000 distinct CDR3 sequences, approximately 59% being singletons. As to this clonotype: Its antigen remains unknown.

This CDR3 is built from 12 residues. Germline loops: CDR1 PRHDT, CDR2 FYEKMQ (reference sequence). V dropped 5 bases and J dropped 5 bases, with 9 bases sitting between them. This receptor was identified in a man aged 60 to 75 in good health. Sequencing used blood. The chain is built from TRBV13 and TRBJ1-2; the D is unclear. CDR3 DNA sequence: TGTGCCAGCAGCCAACAGTCATATGGCTACACCTTC. Translated: CASSQQSYGYTF.